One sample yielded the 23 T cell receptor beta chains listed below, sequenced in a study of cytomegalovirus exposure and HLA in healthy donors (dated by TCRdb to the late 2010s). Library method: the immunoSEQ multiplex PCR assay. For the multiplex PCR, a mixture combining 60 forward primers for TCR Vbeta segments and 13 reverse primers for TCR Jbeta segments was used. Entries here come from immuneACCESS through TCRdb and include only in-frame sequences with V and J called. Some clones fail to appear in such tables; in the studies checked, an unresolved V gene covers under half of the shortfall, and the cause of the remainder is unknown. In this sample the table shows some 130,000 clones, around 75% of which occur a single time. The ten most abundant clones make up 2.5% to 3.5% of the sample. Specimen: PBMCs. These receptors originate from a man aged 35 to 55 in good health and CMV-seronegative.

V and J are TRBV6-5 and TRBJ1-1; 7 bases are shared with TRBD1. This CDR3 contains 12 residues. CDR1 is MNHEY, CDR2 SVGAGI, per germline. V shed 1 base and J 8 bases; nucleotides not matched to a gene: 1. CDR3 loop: CASSYWGQEAFF. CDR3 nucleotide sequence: TGTGCCAGCAGTTACTGGGGACAGGAAGCTTTCTTT.

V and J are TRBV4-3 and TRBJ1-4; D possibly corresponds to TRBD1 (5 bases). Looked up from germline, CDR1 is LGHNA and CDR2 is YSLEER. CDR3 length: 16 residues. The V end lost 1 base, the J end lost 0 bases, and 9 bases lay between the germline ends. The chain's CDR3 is CASSQGQFATNEKLFF. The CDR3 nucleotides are TGCGCCAGCAGCCAAGGACAGTTCGCAACTAATGAAAAACTGTTTTTT.

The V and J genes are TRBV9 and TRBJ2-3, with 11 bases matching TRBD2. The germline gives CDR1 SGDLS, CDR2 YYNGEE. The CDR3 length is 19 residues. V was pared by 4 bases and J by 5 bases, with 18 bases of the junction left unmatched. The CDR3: CASSREPGPGLAVQDTQYF. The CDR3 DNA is TGTGCCAGCAGCCGAGAACCTGGCCCGGGACTAGCGGTTCAAGATACGCAGTATTTT.

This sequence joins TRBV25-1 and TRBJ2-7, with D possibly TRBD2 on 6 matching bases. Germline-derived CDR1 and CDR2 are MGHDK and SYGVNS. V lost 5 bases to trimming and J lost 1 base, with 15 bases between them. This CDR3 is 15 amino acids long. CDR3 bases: TGTGCCAGCAGTCCTCGGGAGTACCCATCCTACGAGCAGTACTTC. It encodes CASSPREYPSYEQYF.

The CDR3 bases are TGTGCCAGCAGCTCTCCGGGACACCTCTACGAGCAGTACTTC. Amino acids: CASSSPGHLYEQYF. This chain links TRBV5-5 with TRBJ2-7; perhaps TRBD1 as D (6 bases). Germline loops: CDR1 SGHKS, CDR2 YYEKEE (reference sequence). Trimming took 3 bases from V and 3 from J, leaving 13 bases between them. This CDR3 spans 14 amino acids.

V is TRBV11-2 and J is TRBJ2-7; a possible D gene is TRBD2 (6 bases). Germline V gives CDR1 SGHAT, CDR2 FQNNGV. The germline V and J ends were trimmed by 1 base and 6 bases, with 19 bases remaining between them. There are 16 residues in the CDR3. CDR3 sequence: CASSLGQGGYGVEQYF. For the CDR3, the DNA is TGTGCCAGCAGCTTAGGGCAGGGAGGCTATGGGGTCGAGCAGTACTTC.

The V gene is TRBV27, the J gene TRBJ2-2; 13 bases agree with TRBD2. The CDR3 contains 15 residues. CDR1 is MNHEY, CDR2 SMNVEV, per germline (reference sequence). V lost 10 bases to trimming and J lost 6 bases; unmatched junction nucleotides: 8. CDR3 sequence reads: CATMAGLAGSGELFF. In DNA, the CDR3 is TGTGCCACCATGGCGGGACTAGCGGGATCCGGGGAGCTGTTTTTT.

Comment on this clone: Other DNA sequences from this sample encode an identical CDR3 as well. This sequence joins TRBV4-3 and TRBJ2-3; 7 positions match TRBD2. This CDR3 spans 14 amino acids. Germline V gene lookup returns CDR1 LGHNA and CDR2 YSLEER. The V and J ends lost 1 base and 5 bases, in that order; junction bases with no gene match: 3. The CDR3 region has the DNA TGCGCCAGCAGCCAAGTGGGGGGGGGAGATACGCAGTATTTT. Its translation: CASSQVGGGDTQYF.

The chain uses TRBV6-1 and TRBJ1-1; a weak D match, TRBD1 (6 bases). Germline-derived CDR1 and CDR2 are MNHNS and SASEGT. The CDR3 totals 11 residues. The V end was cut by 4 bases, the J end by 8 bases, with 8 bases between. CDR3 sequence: CASSAQGEAFF. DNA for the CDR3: TGTGCCAGCAGTGCCCAGGGGGAAGCTTTCTTT.

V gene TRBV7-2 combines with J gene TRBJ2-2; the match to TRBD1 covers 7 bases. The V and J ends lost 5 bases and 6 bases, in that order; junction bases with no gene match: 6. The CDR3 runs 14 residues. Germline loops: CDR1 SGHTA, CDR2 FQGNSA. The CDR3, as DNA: TGTGCCAGCAGCGCCGGACAGGTAGCCGGGGAGCTGTTTTTT. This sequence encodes CASSAGQVAGELFF.

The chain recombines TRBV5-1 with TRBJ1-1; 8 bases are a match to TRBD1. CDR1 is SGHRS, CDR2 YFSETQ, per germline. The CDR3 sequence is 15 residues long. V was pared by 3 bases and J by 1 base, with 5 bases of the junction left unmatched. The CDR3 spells CASSSQGAGNTEAFF. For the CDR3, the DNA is TGCGCCAGCAGCTCTCAGGGGGCCGGGAACACTGAAGCTTTCTTT.

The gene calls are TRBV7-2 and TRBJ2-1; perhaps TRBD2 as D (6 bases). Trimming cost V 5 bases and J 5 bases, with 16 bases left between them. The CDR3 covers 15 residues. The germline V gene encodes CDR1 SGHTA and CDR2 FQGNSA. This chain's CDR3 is CASSRGGDWNNEQFF. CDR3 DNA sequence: TGTGCCAGCAGCCGCGGCGGGGACTGGAACAATGAGCAGTTCTTC.

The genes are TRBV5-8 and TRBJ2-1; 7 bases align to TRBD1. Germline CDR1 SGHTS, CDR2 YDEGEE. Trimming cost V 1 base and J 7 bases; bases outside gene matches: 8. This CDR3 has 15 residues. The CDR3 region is CASSLWLGQYNEQFF. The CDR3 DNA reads TGTGCCAGCAGCTTGTGGTTGGGACAGTATAATGAGCAGTTCTTC.

The CDR3 loop is CASTVTQGPVGTQYF. The CDR3 bases are TGTGCCAGCACTGTGACACAGGGGCCGGTGGGGACCCAGTACTTC. V and J are TRBV7-2 and TRBJ2-5, with TRBD1 identical over 7 bases. With V trimmed by 7 bases and J by 7 bases, 15 bases remained unmatched. CDR1 is SGHTA and CDR2 is FQGNSA in the germline V gene. This CDR3 comprises 15 residues. Complete variable domain (other parts from reference TRBV7-2 and TRBJ2-5): GAGVSQSPSNKVTEKGKDVELRCDPISGHTALYWYRQSLGQGLEFLIYFQGNSAPDKSGLPSDRFSAERTGGSVSTLTIQRTQQEDSAVYLCASTVTQGPVGTQYFGPGTRLLVL.

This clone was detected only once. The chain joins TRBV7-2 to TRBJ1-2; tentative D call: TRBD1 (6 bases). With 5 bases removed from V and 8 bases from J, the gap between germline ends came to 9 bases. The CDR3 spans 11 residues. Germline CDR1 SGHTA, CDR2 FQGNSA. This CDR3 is CASSAQGGYTF. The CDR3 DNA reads TGTGCCAGCAGCGCACAGGGCGGCTACACCTTC.

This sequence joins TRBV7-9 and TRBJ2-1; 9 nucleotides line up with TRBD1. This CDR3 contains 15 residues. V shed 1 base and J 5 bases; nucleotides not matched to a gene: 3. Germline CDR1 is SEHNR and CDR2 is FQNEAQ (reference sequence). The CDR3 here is CASSLGTGANNEQFF. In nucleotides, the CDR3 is TGTGCCAGCAGCTTAGGGACAGGGGCCAACAATGAGCAGTTCTTC. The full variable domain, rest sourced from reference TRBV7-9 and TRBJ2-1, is DTGVSQNPRHKITKRGQNVTFRCDPISEHNRLYWYRQTLGQGPEFLTYFQNEAQLEKSRLLSDRFSAERPKGSFSTLEIQRTEQGDSAMYLCASSLGTGANNEQFFGPGTRLTVL.

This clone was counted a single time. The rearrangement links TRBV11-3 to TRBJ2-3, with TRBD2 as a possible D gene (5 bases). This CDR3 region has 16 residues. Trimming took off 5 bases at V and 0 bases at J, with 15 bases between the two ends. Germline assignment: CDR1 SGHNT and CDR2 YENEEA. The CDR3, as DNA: TGTGCCAGCAGCACCCGACGGACGGGGAGCACAGATACGCAGTATTTT. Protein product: CASSTRRTGSTDTQYF. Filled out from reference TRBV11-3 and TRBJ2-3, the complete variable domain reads EAGVVQSPRYKIIEKKQPVAFWCNPISGHNTLYWYLQNLGQGPELLIRYENEEAVDDSQLPKDRFSAERLKGVDSTLKIQPAELGDSAVYLCASSTRRTGSTDTQYFGPGTRLTVL.

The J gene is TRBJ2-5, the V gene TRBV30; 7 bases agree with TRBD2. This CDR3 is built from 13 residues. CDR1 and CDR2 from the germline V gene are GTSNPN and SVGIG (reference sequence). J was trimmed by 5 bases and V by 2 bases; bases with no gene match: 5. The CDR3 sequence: CAWSQGGQETQYF. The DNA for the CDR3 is TGTGCCTGGAGTCAGGGAGGGCAGGAGACCCAGTACTTC.

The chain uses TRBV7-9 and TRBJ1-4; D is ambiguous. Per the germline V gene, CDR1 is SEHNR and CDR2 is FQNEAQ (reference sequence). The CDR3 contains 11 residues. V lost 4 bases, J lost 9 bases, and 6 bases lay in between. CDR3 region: CASSSGKKLFF. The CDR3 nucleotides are TGTGCCAGCAGCTCCGGGAAAAAACTGTTTTTT.

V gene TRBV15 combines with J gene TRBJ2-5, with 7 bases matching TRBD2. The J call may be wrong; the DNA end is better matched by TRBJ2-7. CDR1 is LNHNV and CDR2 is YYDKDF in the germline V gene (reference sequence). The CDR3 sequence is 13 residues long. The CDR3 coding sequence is TGTGCCACCAGCAGAGTAACGGGAGGCGAGCAGTACTTC. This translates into CATSRVTGGEQYF.

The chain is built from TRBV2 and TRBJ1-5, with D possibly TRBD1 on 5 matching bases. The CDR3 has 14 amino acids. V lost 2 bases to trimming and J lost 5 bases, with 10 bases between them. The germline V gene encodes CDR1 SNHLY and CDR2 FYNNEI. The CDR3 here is CASSEIREDQPQHF. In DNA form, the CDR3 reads TGTGCCAGCAGTGAAATCAGGGAGGATCAGCCCCAGCATTTT.

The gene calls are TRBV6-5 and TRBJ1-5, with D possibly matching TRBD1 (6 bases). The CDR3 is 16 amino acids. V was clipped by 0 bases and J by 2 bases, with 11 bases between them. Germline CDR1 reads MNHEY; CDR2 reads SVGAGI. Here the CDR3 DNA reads TGTGCCAGCAGTTACTCTCGGGGGGCCGGCAATCAGCCCCAGCATTTT. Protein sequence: CASSYSRGAGNQPQHF.

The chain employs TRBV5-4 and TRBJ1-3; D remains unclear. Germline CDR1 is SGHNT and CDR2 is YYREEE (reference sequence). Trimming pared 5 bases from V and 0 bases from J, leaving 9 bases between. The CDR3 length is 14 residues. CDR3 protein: CASRDRSSGNTIYF. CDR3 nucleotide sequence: TGTGCCAGCAGAGATCGCAGCTCTGGAAACACCATATATTTT.